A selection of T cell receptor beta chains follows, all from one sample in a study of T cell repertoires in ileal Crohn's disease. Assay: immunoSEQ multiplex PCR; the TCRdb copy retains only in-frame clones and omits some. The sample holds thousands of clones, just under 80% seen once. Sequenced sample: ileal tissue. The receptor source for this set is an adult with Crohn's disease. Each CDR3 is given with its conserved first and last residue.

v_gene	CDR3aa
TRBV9	CASSLSGEKLFF
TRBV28	CASSYRVSPLHF
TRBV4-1	CASSREGLAGGQETQYF
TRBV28	CASSSGTGAGDEQFF
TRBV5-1	CASSPGVAGVGETQYF
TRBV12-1	CASSPHRGRNEQYF
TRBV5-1	CASSVAIGSQPQHF
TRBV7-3	CASSARQGPGANVLTF
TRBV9	CASSEEAATEKLFF
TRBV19	CASSDRDTDTQYF
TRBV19	CASSNLRRDRGQTQYF
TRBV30	CAWSDYGYNEKLFF
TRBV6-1	CASDQRSGANVLTF
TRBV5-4	CASSLGETGLGETQYF
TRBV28	CATNVADTDTQYF
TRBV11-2	CASSLTSSGLKQYF
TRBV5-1	CASSLDGGGTDTQYF
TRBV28	CASTAGLTDTQYF
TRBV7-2	CASSLGTKETQYF
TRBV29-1	CSVAVAGGLSGTQYF
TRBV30	CAWTGANFTLEAFF
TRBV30	CAWSVGTERPQAFF
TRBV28	CASSSPRGWGDTEAFF
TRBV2	CASRGDRSSGNTIYF
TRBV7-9	CASSPSGGNYGYTF
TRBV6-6	CASSYGQGMEKLFF
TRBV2	CASSVGGVYNEQFF
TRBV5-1	CASSSGGSGSPEQYF
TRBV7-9	CATPIPSLKWTDPNQPQHF
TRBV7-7	CASSLGRGQAGELFF
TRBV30	CAWSVAGSGELFF
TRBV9	CASSVRGRNNSPLHF
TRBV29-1	CSVVMDRGYEQYF
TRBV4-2	CASSQGGGTNEKLFF
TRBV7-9	CASSLADEQFF
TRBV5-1	CASSSGGGSETQYF
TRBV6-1	CASSRGQNTEAFF
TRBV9	CASSVETGELFF
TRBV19	CASSTAGTGKTQYF
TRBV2	CASRKGEGNQPQHF
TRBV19	CASRSGQGNTEAFF
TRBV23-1	CASSQVPGETQYF
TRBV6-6	CASDGVGGGEQYF
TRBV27	CASSTAGQRPYNGYTF
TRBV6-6	CASRAGGGEKLFF
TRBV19	CARRQGDYGYTF
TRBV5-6	CASSPPYLDEQYF
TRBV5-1	CASSLPQEGVWAKNIQYF